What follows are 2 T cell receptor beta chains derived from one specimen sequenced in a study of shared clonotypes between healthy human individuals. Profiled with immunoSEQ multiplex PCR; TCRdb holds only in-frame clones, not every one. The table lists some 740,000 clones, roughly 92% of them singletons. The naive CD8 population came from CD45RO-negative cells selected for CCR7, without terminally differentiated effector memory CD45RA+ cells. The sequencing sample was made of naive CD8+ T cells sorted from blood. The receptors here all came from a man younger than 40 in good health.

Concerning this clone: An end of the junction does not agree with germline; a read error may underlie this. CDR3 bases: TGTGCCAGCTCACCAGAATGGGGGCCTGAATCTTTCTTT. Residues: CASSPEWGPESFF. The chain combines TRBV18 with TRBJ1-1; maybe TRBD1 (6 bases). The germline gives CDR1 KGHSH, CDR2 LQKENI. The CDR3 contains 13 residues.

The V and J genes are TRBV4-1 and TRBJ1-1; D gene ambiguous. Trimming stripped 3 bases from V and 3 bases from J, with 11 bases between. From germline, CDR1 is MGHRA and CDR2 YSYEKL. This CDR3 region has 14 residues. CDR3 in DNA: TGCGCCAGCAGCCATGGCACCGGGGACACTGAAGCTTTCTTT. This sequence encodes CASSHGTGDTEAFF.